These T cell receptor beta chains were read from a single sample in a study of blood T cell repertoires in COVID-19. Profiling relied on immunoSEQ multiplex PCR, and the TCRdb table lists in-frame clones only, not all of them. The data show around 11,000 clones, with over 70% seen just once and roughly 11% held by the top ten. The sequenced sample was peripheral blood. All receptors come from a human donor in a cohort sampled during active COVID-19. Each CDR3 is given with its conserved first and last residue. D genes are given only for firm matches. The size entry is marked missing in some rows and otherwise reads once, few, many or a size class.

D	size	V	J	DNA	CDR3
.	.	TRBV6-4	TRBJ2-5	TGTGCCAGCAGCGCCGGGGGGCTCTCGGAGACCCAGTACTTC	CASSAGGLSETQYF
TRBD1	.	TRBV2	TRBJ1-5	TGTGCCAGCAGCGCGACAGGGGGGGTCTATAGCAATCAGCCCCAGCATTTT	CASSATGGVYSNQPQHF
TRBD1	.	TRBV5-1	TRBJ1-1	TGCGCCAGCAGCTCCGGGACAGGGAGCGACACTGAAGCTTTCTTT	CASSSGTGSDTEAFF
.	.	TRBV24-1	TRBJ1-2	TGTGCCACCAGTGTAGACAGGAGCACTAACTATGGCTACACCTTC	CATSVDRSTNYGYTF
TRBD2	.	TRBV10-3	TRBJ2-2	TGTGCCATCAGTGAGTCGAAAAGAGCGGGGGGTCTTGCCGGGGAGCTGTTTTTT	CAISESKRAGGLAGELFF
.	.	TRBV28	TRBJ1-1	TGTGCCAGCAGTCGGACAGCGAACACTGAAGCTTTCTTT	CASSRTANTEAFF
TRBD2	.	TRBV18	TRBJ2-1	TGTGCCAGCTCACCACCGCTAGCGGGGGGCCGAAATGAGCAGTTCTTC	CASSPPLAGGRNEQFF
.	.	TRBV27	TRBJ2-3	TGTGCCAGCAGTGAGACAGTTATAGGCACAGATACGCAGTATTTT	CASSETVIGTDTQYF
TRBD2	.	TRBV6-5	TRBJ2-1	TGTGCCAGCAGAGAGCGGGGGGGCCTAGGCAATGAGCAGTTCTTC	CASRERGGLGNEQFF
TRBD2	.	TRBV10-3	TRBJ2-3	TGTGCCATCAGTGAGGGAGGGACTAGCGGGGGTTACACAGATACGCAGTATTTT	CAISEGGTSGGYTDTQYF
TRBD2	.	TRBV4-1	TRBJ2-7	TGCGCCAGCAGCCAACTAGCGGGGGGCCGCCGAGAGCAGTACTTC	CASSQLAGGRREQYF
TRBD1	.	TRBV6-4	TRBJ1-2	TGTGCCAGCAGACTACAGGGGAAATCTAACTATGGCTACACCTTC	CASRLQGKSNYGYTF
.	once	TRBV7-2	TRBJ2-3	TGTGCCAGCAGCGGCCCCAACGAAGATACGCAGTATTTT	CASSGPNEDTQYF
.	once	TRBV5-1	TRBJ2-7	TGCGCCAGCAGCTTGGTGTCAGGATCCGAGCAGTACTTC	CASSLVSGSEQYF
TRBD1	.	TRBV27	TRBJ2-1	TGTGCCAGCAGTCTACGCACGATTTCGGACAGGTTCTACAATGAGCAGTTCTTC	CASSLRTISDRFYNEQFF
TRBD1	.	TRBV6-5	TRBJ1-4	TGTGCCAGCAGTTGGACAGGGGCGGGTGAAAAACTGTTTTTT	CASSWTGAGEKLFF
TRBD2	.	TRBV5-1	TRBJ2-5	TGCGCCAGCAGCTTGGTCCTAGCGGCCGAAGAGACCCAGTACTTC	CASSLVLAAEETQYF
.	.	TRBV4-3	TRBJ2-3	TGCGCCAGCAGCCCAACTTTCGGGGGTGCCGGCACAGATACGCAGTATTTT	CASSPTFGGAGTDTQYF
.	.	TRBV2	TRBJ2-4	TGTGCCAGCAGTGAACGGAACATTCAGTACTTC	CASSERNIQYF
.	.	TRBV11-2	TRBJ1-1	TGTGCCAGCACCCCCGGGGGGGGTAAGGCTTTCTTT	CASTPGGGKAFF